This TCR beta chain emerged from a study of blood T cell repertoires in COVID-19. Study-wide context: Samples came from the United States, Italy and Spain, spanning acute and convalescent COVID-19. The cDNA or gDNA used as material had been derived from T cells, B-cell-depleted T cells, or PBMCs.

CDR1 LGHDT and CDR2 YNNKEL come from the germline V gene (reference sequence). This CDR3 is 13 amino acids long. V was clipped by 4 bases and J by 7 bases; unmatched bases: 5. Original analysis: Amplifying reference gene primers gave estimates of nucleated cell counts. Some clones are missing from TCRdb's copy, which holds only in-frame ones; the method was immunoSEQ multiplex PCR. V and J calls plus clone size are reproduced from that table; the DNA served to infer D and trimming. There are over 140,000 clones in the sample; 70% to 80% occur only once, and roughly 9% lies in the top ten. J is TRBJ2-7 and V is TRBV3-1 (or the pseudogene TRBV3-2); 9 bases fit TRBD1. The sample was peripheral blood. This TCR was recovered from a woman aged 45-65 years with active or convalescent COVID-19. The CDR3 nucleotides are TGTGCCAGCAGCCTCGGGACAGGGAAAGAGCAGTACTTC. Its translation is CASSLGTGKEQYF.